This T cell receptor (beta chain) was captured in a study of T cells in localized non-small cell lung cancer. CDR3 length: 19 residues. The germline V gene has CDR1 LGHNA and CDR2 YNFKEQ. Trimming took 0 bases from V and 8 from J, leaving 23 bases between them. Sequenced by immunoSEQ multiplex PCR; TCRdb stores in-frame clones only, minus some. The sample lists tens of thousands of clones, roughly nine tenths occurring once. V usage is TRBV4-2 and J usage is TRBJ1-6; perhaps TRBD1 as D (6 bases). The TCR was taken from a man aged 40 to 69 with stage III lung adenocarcinoma. This specimen consisted of peripheral blood mononuclear cells, obtained before any cancer treatment. The CDR3 loop reads CASSQDLAGTTARDSPLHF. The CDR3 DNA is TGTGCCAGCAGCCAAGATCTCGCTGGGACAACCGCTCGGGATTCACCCCTCCACTTT.